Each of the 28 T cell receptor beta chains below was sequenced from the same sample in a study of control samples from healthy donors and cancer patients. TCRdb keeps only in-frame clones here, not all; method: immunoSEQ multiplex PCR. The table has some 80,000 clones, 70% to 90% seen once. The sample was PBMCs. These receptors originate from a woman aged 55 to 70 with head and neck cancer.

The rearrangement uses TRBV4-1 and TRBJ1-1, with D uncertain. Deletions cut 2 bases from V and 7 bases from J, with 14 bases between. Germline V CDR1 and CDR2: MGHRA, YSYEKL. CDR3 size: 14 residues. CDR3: CASSQNTGKNEAFF. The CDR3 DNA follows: TGCGCCAGCAGCCAAAATACCGGGAAGAATGAAGCTTTCTTT.

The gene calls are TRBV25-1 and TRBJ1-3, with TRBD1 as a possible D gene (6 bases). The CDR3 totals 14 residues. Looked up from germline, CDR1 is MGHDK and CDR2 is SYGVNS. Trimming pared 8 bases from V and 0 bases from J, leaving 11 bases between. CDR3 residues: CASQGSLSGNTIYF. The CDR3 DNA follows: TGTGCCAGCCAGGGGTCCCTCTCTGGAAACACCATATATTTT.

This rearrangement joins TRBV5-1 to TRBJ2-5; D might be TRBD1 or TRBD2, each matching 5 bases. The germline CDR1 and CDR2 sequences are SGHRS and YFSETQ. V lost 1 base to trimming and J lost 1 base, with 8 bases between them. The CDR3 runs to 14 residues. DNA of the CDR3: TGCGCCAGCAGCTTGTTCGGGGCCCAAGAGACCCAGTACTTC. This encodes CASSLFGAQETQYF. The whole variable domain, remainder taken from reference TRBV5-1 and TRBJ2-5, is KAGVTQTPRYLIKTRGQQVTLSCSPISGHRSVSWYQQTPGQGLQFLFEYFSETQRNKGNFPGRFSGRQFSNSRSEMNVSTLELGDSALYLCASSLFGAQETQYFGPGTRLLVL.

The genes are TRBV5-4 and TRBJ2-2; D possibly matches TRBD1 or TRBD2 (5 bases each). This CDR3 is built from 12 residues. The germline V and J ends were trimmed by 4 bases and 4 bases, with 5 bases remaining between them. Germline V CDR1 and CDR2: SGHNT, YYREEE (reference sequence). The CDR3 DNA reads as TGTGCCAGCAGCGGGGGCACCGGGGAGCTGTTTTTT. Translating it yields CASSGGTGELFF.

CDR3 protein: CASSRRQGENTGELFF. The CDR3 bases are TGTGCCAGCAGCAGACGACAGGGGGAGAACACCGGGGAGCTGTTTTTT. The gene calls are TRBV4-2 and TRBJ2-2; TRBD1 matches 9 bases. The V segment lost 5 bases and the J segment 1 base; nucleotides outside the gene matches: 5. CDR3 length: 16 residues. CDR1 is LGHNA, CDR2 YNFKEQ, per germline.

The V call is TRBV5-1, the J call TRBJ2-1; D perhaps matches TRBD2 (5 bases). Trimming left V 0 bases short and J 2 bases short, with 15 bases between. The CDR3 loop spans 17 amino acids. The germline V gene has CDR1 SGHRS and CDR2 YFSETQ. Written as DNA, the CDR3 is TGCGCCAGCAGCTTGGGAACGAGGGAGTTAACCTACAATGAGCAGTTCTTC. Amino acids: CASSLGTRELTYNEQFF.

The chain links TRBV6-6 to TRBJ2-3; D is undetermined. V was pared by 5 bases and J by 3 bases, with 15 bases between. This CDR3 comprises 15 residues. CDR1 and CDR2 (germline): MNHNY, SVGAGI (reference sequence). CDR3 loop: CASSVFGVGTDTQYF. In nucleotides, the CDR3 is TGTGCCAGCAGTGTATTTGGTGTTGGAACAGATACGCAGTATTTT.

CDR3 nucleotide sequence: TGTGCCAGTAGTATAAGATCAGGGGCCAGCTACGAGCAGTACTTC. Translated, it gives CASSIRSGASYEQYF. The V call is TRBV19, the J call TRBJ2-7; a possible D gene is TRBD1 (6 bases). CDR1 LNHDA and CDR2 SQIVND come from the germline V gene (reference sequence). V was pared by 2 bases and J by 3 bases, with 14 bases between. The CDR3 contains 15 residues.

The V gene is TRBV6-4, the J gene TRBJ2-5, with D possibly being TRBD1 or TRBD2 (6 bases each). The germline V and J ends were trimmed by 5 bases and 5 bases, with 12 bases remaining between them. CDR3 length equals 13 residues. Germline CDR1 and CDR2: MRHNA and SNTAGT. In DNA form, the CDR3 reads TGTGCCAGCAGTATAAGGGGGGTGGAGACCCAGTACTTC. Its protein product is CASSIRGVETQYF.

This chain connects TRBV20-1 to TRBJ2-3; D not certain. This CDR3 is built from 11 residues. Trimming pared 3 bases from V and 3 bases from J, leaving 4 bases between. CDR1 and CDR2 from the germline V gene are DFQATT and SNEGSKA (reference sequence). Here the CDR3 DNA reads TGCAGTGCTAGGAGAACAGATACGCAGTATTTT. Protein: CSARRTDTQYF.

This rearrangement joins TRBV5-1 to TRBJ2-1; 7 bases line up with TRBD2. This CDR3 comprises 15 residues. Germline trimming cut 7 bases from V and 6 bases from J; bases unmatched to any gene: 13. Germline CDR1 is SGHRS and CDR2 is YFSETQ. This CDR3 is CASCPVGGPSNEQFF. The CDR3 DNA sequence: TGCGCCAGCTGTCCGGTGGGAGGGCCGTCCAATGAGCAGTTCTTC.

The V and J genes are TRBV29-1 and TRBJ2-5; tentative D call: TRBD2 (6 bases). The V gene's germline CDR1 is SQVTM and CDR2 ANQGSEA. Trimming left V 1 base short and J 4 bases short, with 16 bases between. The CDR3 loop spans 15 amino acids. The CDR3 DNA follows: TGCAGCGTTGAAGGCGGACTTGGGGGGTCAGAGACCCAGTACTTC. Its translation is CSVEGGLGGSETQYF.

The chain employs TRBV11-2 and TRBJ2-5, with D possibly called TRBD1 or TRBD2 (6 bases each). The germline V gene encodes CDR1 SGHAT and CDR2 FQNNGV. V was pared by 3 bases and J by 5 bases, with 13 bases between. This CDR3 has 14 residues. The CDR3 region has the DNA TGTGCCAGCAGCTTTGGCCGAGGGGGGGAGACCCAGTACTTC. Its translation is CASSFGRGGETQYF.

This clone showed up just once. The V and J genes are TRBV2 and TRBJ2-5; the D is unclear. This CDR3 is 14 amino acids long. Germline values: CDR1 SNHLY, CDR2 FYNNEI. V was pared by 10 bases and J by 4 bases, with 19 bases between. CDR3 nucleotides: TGTGCCACCCTTTTCTCACGGGTATCAGAGACCCAGTACTTC. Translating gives CATLFSRVSETQYF.

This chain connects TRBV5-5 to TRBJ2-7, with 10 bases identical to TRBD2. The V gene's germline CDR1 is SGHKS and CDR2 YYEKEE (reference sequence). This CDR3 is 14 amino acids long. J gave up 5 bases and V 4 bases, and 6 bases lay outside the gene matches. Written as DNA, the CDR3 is TGTGCCAGCAGCAAGCTAGCGGGAGTGGACGAGCAGTACTTC. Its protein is CASSKLAGVDEQYF.

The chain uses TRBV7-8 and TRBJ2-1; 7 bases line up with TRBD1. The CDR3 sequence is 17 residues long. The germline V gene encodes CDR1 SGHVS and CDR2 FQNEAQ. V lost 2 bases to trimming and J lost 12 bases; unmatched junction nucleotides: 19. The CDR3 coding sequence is TGTGCCAGCAGCTTAAGAACTGCTTTTACAGGGGAACACAGGCAGTTCTTC. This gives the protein CASSLRTAFTGEHRQFF.

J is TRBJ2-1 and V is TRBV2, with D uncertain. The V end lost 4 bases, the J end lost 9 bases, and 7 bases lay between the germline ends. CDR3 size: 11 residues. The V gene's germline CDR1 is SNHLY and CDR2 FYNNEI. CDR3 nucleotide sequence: TGTGCCAGCAGTGTAGTGGCTGAGCAGTTCTTC. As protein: CASSVVAEQFF.

The CDR3 here is CATSRGGTGNTGELFF. DNA of the CDR3: TGTGCCACCAGCAGAGGGGGGACAGGGAACACCGGGGAGCTGTTTTTT. The chain recombines TRBV15 with TRBJ2-2; 8 bases are a match to TRBD1. The CDR3 loop spans 16 amino acids. Germline assignment: CDR1 LNHNV and CDR2 YYDKDF (reference sequence). V shed 1 base and J 1 base; nucleotides not matched to a gene: 2. Complete variable domain (other parts from reference TRBV15 and TRBJ2-2): DAMVIQNPRYQVTQFGKPVTLSCSQTLNHNVMYWYQQKSSQAPKLLFHYYDKDFNNEADTPDNFQSRRPNTSFCFLDIRSPGLGDTAMYLCATSRGGTGNTGELFFGEGSRLTVL.

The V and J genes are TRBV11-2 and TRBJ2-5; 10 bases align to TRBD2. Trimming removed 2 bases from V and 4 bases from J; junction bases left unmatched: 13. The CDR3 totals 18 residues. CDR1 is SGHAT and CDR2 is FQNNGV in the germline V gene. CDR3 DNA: TGTGCCAGCAGCTTAAACCCCCCAGGACTAGCGGACGCAGAGACCCAGTACTTC. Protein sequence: CASSLNPPGLADAETQYF.

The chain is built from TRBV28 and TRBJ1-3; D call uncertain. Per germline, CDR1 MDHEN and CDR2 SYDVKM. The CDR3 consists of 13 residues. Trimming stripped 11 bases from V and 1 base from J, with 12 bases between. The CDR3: CAVRGGSGNTIYF. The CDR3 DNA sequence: TGTGCCGTGAGAGGCGGATCTGGAAACACCATATATTTT.

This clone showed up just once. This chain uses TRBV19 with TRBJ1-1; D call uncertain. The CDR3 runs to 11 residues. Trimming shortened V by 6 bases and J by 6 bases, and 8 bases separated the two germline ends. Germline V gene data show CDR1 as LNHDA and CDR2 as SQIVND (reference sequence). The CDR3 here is CASRGISEAFF. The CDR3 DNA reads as TGTGCCAGTAGGGGCATCTCTGAAGCTTTCTTT. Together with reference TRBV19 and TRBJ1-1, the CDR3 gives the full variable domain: DGGITQSPKYLFRKEGQNVTLSCEQNLNHDAMYWYRQDPGQGLRLIYYSQIVNDFQKGDIAEGYSVSREKKESFPLTVTSAQKNPTAFYLCASRGISEAFFGQGTRLTVV.

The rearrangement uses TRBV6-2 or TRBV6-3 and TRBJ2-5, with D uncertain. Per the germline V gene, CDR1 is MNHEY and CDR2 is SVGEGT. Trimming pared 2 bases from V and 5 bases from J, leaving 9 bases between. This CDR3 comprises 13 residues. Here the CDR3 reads CASSYIGSETQYF. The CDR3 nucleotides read TGTGCCAGCAGTTACATCGGTTCCGAGACCCAGTACTTC.

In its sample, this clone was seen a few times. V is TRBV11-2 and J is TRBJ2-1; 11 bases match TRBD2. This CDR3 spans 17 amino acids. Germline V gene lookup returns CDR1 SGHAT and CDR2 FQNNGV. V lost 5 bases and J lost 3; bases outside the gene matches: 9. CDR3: CASSHTSGSAGYNEQFF. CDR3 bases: TGTGCCAGCAGCCACACTAGCGGGAGCGCAGGCTACAATGAGCAGTTCTTC.

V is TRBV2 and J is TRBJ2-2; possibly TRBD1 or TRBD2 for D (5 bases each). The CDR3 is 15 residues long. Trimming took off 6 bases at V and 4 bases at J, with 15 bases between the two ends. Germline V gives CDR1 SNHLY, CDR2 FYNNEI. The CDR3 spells CASRPGTATTGELFF. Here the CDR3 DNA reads TGTGCCAGCAGGCCCGGGACGGCGACCACCGGGGAGCTGTTTTTT. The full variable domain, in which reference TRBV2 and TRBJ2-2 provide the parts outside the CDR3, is EPEVTQTPSHQVTQMGQEVILRCVPISNHLYFYWYRQILGQKVEFLVSFYNNEISEKSEIFDDQFSVERPDGSNFTLKIRSTKLEDSAMYFCASRPGTATTGELFFGEGSRLTVL.

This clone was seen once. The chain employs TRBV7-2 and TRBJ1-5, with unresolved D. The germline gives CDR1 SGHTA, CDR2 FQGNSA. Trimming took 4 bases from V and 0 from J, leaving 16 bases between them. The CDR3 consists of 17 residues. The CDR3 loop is CASSSDNFGGSNQPQHF. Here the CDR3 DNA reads TGTGCCAGCAGCTCGGATAATTTTGGAGGTAGCAATCAGCCCCAGCATTTT. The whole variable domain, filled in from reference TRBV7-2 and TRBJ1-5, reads GAGVSQSPSNKVTEKGKDVELRCDPISGHTALYWYRQSLGQGLEFLIYFQGNSAPDKSGLPSDRFSAERTGGSVSTLTIQRTQQEDSAVYLCASSSDNFGGSNQPQHFGDGTRLSIL.

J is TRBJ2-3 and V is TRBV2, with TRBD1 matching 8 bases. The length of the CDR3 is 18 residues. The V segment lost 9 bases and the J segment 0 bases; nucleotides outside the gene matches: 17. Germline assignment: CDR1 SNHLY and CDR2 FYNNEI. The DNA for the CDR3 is TGTGCCAGGGGAATAGGACAGGGAAGGCTACCTAGCACAGATACGCAGTATTTT. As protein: CARGIGQGRLPSTDTQYF. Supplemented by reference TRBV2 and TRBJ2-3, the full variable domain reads EPEVTQTPSHQVTQMGQEVILRCVPISNHLYFYWYRQILGQKVEFLVSFYNNEISEKSEIFDDQFSVERPDGSNFTLKIRSTKLEDSAMYFCARGIGQGRLPSTDTQYFGPGTRLTVL.

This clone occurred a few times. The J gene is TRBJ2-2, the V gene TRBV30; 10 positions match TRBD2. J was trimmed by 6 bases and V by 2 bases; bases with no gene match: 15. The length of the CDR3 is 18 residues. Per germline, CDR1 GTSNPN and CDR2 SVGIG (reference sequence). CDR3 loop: CAWSRTSSGSISAGELFF. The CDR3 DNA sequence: TGTGCCTGGAGTAGAACCTCTAGCGGGAGTATTTCGGCCGGGGAGCTGTTTTTT. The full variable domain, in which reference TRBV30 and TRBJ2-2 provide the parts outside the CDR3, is SQTIHQWPATLVQPVGSPLSLECTVEGTSNPNLYWYRQAAGRGLQLLFYSVGIGQISSEVPQNLSASRPQDRQFILSSKKLLLSDSGFYLCAWSRTSSGSISAGELFFGEGSRLTVL.

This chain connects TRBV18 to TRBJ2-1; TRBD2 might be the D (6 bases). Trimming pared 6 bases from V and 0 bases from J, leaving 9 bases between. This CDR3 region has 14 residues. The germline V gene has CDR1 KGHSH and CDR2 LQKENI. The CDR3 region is CASSPGVSYNEQFF. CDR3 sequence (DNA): TGTGCCAGCTCCCCGGGAGTCTCCTACAATGAGCAGTTCTTC.